The 18 T cell receptor beta chains given below trace back to one sample, sequenced in a study of beta chain features in type 1 diabetes. Whole-study results and caveats: Moderate but significant shortening of TCRB CDR3s was recorded in all four CD4+ subsets from Type 1 diabetes patients.

The authors reverse transcribed all of the isolated RNA, so sequencing captured expressed TCRB transcripts. Profiling relied on immunoSEQ multiplex PCR, and the TCRdb table lists in-frame clones only, not all of them. Here the sample spans under 200,000 clones, 8% to 9.5% being singletons. For these receptors, no antigen is known. Sequenced sample: central memory CD4+ T cells from blood. The receptors stem from a young woman with type 1 diabetes.

In this sample, this clone turned up a few times. This same CDR3 is encoded by further DNA sequences in the sample. The V gene is TRBV7-9, the J gene TRBJ1-4, with 10 bases identical to TRBD1. CDR3 length: 14 residues. Per the germline V gene, CDR1 is SEHNR and CDR2 is FQNEAQ (reference sequence). V was clipped by 3 bases and J by 8 bases; unmatched bases: 3. The CDR3 nucleotides read TGTGCCAGCAGCTTCGGACAGGGGGGGGAAAAACTGTTTTTT. This gives the protein CASSFGQGGEKLFF.

This clone came up a few times. The rearrangement links TRBV7-3 to TRBJ2-3; TRBD2 matches at 12 bases. CDR1 is SGHTA and CDR2 is FQGTGA in the germline V gene. V lost 2 bases to trimming and J lost 0 bases; unmatched junction nucleotides: 0. CDR3 length: 16 amino acids. CDR3 loop: CASSLGTSGSTDTQYF. CDR3 DNA sequence: TGTGCCAGCAGCTTAGGGACTAGCGGGAGCACAGATACGCAGTATTTT.

There are a few counts of this clone. This chain links TRBV4-2 with TRBJ2-7; 7 bases map to TRBD2. The V and J ends lost 3 bases and 3 bases, in that order; junction bases with no gene match: 8. This CDR3 is 15 amino acids long. CDR1 and CDR2 (germline): LGHNA, YNFKEQ. CDR3 region: CASSQRRETYYEQYF. The CDR3 DNA is TGTGCCAGCAGCCAGAGGCGGGAGACCTACTACGAGCAGTACTTC.

The genes are TRBV11-2 and TRBJ2-7, with D possibly TRBD2 on 5 matching bases. V was cut by 3 bases and J by 3 bases, with 12 bases left in between. The length of the CDR3 is 14 residues. Germline assignment: CDR1 SGHAT and CDR2 FQNNGV. The DNA of the CDR3 is TGTGCCAGCAGCTTTTCCCAGCGGAGCTACGAGCAGTACTTC. It is translated as CASSFSQRSYEQYF.

This clone was observed a few times. J is TRBJ1-1 and V is TRBV5-7; TRBD1 aligns across 7 bases. TRBV5-7 is an ORF, with its function uncertain. V was pared by 0 bases and J by 0 bases, with 14 bases of the junction left unmatched. This CDR3 spans 19 amino acids. The CDR3 spells CASSLADRQGALLNTEAFF. Written as DNA, the CDR3 is TGTGCCAGCAGCTTGGCAGATAGACAGGGAGCCCTCCTGAACACTGAAGCTTTCTTT.

In its sample, this clone was seen a few times. V usage is TRBV9 and J usage is TRBJ1-6; 10 bases agree with TRBD1. Germline V lookup: CDR1 SGDLS, CDR2 YYNGEE. The CDR3 is made up of 15 amino acids. V was clipped by 5 bases and J by 6 bases; unmatched bases: 5. The CDR3 DNA sequence: TGTGCCAGCAGAACTGGGACAGGGGTTAATTCACCCCTCCACTTT. Protein sequence: CASRTGTGVNSPLHF.

V is TRBV29-1 and J is TRBJ2-1, with 11 bases identical to TRBD2. The CDR3 length is 14 residues. Germline V CDR1 and CDR2: SQVTM, ANQGSEA. The J segment lost 9 bases and the V segment lost 4 bases, leaving 8 bases of the junction unmatched. This CDR3 is CSVASSGRSAEQFF. DNA of the CDR3: TGCAGCGTTGCGTCTAGCGGGAGGTCCGCTGAGCAGTTCTTC.

This clone appeared many times. The rearrangement uses TRBV23-1 and TRBJ1-1, with 7 bases identical to TRBD1. Being an ORF, TRBV23-1 has a function that is uncertain. The trim removed 4 bases at V and 0 bases at J, leaving 11 bases unmatched. The CDR3 extends over 17 amino acids. CDR3 coding DNA: TGCGCCAGCAGTCTCCTCACAGGGGTCTACATGAACACTGAAGCTTTCTTT. Translating gives CASSLLTGVYMNTEAFF.

This chain connects TRBV4-3 to TRBJ2-1, with 8 positions matching TRBD2. CDR1 and CDR2 from the germline V gene are LGHNA and YSLEER. CDR3 length: 16 residues. V lost 1 base and J lost 5; bases outside the gene matches: 7. Here the CDR3 DNA reads TGCGCCAGCAGCCAAGCCCCGACTAGCGCCGACAATGAGCAGTTCTTC. Translation gives CASSQAPTSADNEQFF.

The chain links TRBV6-6 to TRBJ2-1; possible D gene TRBD2, 5 bases. Germline V gene sequence: CDR1 MNHNY, CDR2 SVGAGI (reference sequence). There are 15 residues in the CDR3. Trimming removed 6 bases from V and 10 bases from J, with 22 bases in between. The CDR3, as DNA: TGTGCCAGCAGCGAATTAACCGGGCCAGGAGGAGAGCAGTTCTTC. The encoded protein is CASSELTGPGGEQFF.

The chain links TRBV7-7 to TRBJ2-5, with 16 bases fitting TRBD2. The CDR3 runs 16 residues. Germline V gene sequence: CDR1 SSHAT, CDR2 FNYEAQ (reference sequence). The V segment lost 3 bases and the J segment 4 bases; nucleotides outside the gene matches: 2. The CDR3 reads CASSLGLAGGRETQYF. The CDR3 region has the DNA TGTGCCAGCAGCTTGGGACTAGCGGGAGGGCGAGAGACCCAGTACTTC. Drawing the rest from reference TRBV7-7 and TRBJ2-5, the complete variable domain is GAGVSQSPRYKVTKRGQDVTLRCDPISSHATLYWYQQALGQGPEFLTYFNYEAQPDKSGLPSDRFSAERPEGSISTLTIQRTEQRDSAMYRCASSLGLAGGRETQYFGPGTRLLVL.

The J gene is TRBJ1-2, the V gene TRBV18; D unclear. CDR1 KGHSH and CDR2 LQKENI come from the germline V gene. This CDR3 has 12 amino acids. Trimming left V 3 bases short and J 2 bases short, with 4 bases between. CDR3 sequence: CASSPTNYGYTF. The DNA for the CDR3 is TGTGCCAGCTCACCGACAAACTATGGCTACACCTTC.

There are a few counts of this clone. The chain recombines TRBV6-5 with TRBJ1-6; D is unresolved. Trimming took 5 bases from V and 0 from J, leaving 5 bases between them. CDR1 and CDR2 (germline): MNHEY, SVGAGI. CDR3 length: 14 residues. In nucleotides, the CDR3 is TGTGCCAGCAGTCGAGGCTCCTATAATTCACCCCTCCACTTT. Its translation: CASSRGSYNSPLHF.

The rearrangement links TRBV5-1 to TRBJ2-5, with 11 bases that match TRBD2. The CDR3 spans 15 residues. The ends lost 4 bases at V and 2 bases at J; junction bases unmatched: 4. Germline V gives CDR1 SGHRS, CDR2 YFSETQ. CDR3 nucleotides: TGCGCCAGCAGCACAAGACTAGCGGGGCAAGAGACCCAGTACTTC. It is translated as CASSTRLAGQETQYF.

This clone was detected a few times. J is TRBJ2-1 and V is TRBV7-9; the D gene is possibly TRBD2 (5 bases). CDR1 and CDR2 from the germline V gene are SEHNR and FQNEAQ (reference sequence). This CDR3 comprises 15 residues. Trimming left V 0 bases short and J 2 bases short, with 8 bases between. For the CDR3, the DNA is TGTGCCAGCAGCTTAGCCGGGATTGCCTACAATGAGCAGTTCTTC. It translates to CASSLAGIAYNEQFF. The full variable domain, in which reference TRBV7-9 and TRBJ2-1 provide the parts outside the CDR3, is DTGVSQNPRHKITKRGQNVTFRCDPISEHNRLYWYRQTLGQGPEFLTYFQNEAQLEKSRLLSDRFSAERPKGSFSTLEIQRTEQGDSAMYLCASSLAGIAYNEQFFGPGTRLTVL.

This clone was counted only a few times. The rearrangement links TRBV5-1 to TRBJ1-4; tentatively, D is TRBD1 (5 bases). Germline V gene data show CDR1 as SGHRS and CDR2 as YFSETQ. V was trimmed by 6 bases and J by 0 bases, leaving 9 bases between them. This CDR3 has 14 amino acids. The CDR3 here is CASKQDATNEKLFF. The DNA for the CDR3 is TGCGCCAGCAAACAGGATGCAACTAATGAAAAACTGTTTTTT.

This clone was observed a handful of times. The chain has TRBV28 and TRBJ2-5, with 9 bases identical to TRBD1. The CDR3 loop spans 14 amino acids. Germline trimming cut 7 bases from V and 4 bases from J; bases unmatched to any gene: 7. CDR1 and CDR2 from the germline V gene are MDHEN and SYDVKM. CDR3 sequence (DNA): TGTGCCAGCATAAAGGGACAGGGTGGAGAGACCCAGTACTTC. Residues: CASIKGQGGETQYF.

The V and J genes are TRBV28 and TRBJ2-3; 11 bases map to TRBD1. Germline CDR1 reads MDHEN; CDR2 reads SYDVKM. The CDR3 loop spans 16 amino acids. V was pared by 7 bases and J by 5 bases, with 11 bases of the junction left unmatched. Here the CDR3 DNA reads TGTGCCAGCACCGCCCTAGGACAGGGGGCCGGAGATACGCAGTATTTT. Its protein product is CASTALGQGAGDTQYF.